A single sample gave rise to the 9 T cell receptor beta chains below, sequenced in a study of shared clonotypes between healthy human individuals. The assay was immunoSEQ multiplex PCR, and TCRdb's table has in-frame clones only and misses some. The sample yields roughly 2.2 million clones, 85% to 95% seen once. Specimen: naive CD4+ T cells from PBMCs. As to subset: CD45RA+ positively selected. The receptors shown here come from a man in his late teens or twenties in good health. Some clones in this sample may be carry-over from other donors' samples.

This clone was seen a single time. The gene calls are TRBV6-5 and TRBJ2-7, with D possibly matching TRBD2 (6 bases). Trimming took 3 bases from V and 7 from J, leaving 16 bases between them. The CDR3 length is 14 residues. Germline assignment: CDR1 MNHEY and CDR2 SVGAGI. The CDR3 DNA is TGTGCCAGCAGTTATTGGCGGGATCAGAGGGAGCAGTACTTC. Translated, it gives CASSYWRDQREQYF.

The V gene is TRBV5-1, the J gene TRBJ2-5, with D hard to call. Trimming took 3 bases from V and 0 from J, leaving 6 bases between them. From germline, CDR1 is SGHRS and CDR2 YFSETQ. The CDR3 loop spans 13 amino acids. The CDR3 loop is CASSSDYQETQYF. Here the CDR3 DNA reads TGCGCCAGCAGCTCTGACTACCAAGAGACCCAGTACTTC.

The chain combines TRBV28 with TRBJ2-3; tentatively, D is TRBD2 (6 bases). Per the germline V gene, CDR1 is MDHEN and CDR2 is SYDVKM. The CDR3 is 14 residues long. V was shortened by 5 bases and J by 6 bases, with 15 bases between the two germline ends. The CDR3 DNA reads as TGTGCCAGCAGTCTCGGGACTCGCGGTGATACGCAGTATTTT. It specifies CASSLGTRGDTQYF.

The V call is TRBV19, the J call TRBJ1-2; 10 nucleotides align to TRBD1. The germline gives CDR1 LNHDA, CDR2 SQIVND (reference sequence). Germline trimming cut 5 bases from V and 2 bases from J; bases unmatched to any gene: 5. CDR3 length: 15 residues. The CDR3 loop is CASSVDRGSNYGYTF. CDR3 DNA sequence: TGTGCCAGTAGTGTGGACAGGGGGAGCAACTATGGCTACACCTTC.

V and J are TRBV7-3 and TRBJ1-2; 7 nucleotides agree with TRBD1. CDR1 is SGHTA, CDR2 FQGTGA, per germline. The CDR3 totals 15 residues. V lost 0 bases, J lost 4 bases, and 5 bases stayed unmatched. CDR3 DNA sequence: TGTGCCAGCAGCTTAACAGGGGGCGGGGTCTATGGCTACACCTTC. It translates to CASSLTGGGVYGYTF.

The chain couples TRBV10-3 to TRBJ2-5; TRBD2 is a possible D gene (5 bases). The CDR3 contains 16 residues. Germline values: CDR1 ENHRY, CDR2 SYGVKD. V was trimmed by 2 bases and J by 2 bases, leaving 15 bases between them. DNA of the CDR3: TGTGCCATCAGTGAGAAACACGGGAAGATACAAGAGACCCAGTACTTC. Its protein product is CAISEKHGKIQETQYF.

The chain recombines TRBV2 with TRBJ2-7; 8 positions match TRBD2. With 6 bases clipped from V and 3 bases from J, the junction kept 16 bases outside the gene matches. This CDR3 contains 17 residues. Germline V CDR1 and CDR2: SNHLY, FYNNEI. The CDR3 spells CASRFPTGAGVIYEQYF. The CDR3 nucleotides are TGTGCCAGCAGGTTTCCCACGGGAGCGGGAGTAATCTACGAGCAGTACTTC.

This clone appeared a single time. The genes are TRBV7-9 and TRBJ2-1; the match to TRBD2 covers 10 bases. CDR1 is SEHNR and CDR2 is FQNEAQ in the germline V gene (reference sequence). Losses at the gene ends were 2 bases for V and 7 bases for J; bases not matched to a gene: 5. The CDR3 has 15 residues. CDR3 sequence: CASSLTGLAVNEQFF. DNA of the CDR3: TGTGCCAGCAGCTTAACCGGACTAGCGGTAAATGAGCAGTTCTTC.

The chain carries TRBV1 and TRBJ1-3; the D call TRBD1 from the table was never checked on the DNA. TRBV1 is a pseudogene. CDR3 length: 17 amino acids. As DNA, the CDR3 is TGCACCAGCAGCCAAGAACGCGACAGGGTGCAAGGAAACACCATATATTTT. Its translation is CTSSQERDRVQGNTIYF.